This T cell receptor (beta chain) was observed in a study of Ad26.COV2.S vaccination and SARS-CoV-2 variants. Study-wide background: Recipients of Ad26.COV2.S got it intramuscularly, once or twice 56 days apart.

The V gene's germline CDR1 is KGHSH and CDR2 LQKENI. Between the trimmed V and J ends, which lost 1 base and 9 bases, there was a span of 13 bases. This CDR3 is built from 14 residues. General study points: Assessments of TCR breadth and depth may have underestimated the total T cell responses. Substantial breadth was reportedly displayed by spike-specific CD8+ and CD4+ T cell responses after vaccination.

Generated by immunoSEQ multiplex PCR, the TCRdb table keeps only in-frame clones and is missing some. The sample has approximately 460,000 clones, 70% to 90% seen once. Regarding treatment: some 20 received Ad26.COV2.S at low or high dose, single or two shots; 5 received placebo; per-sample allocation not given. Samples analyzed were those drawn on day 63 after the first vaccine or placebo injection. Concerning this clone itself: Its antigen is still unknown.

The sample in question was peripheral blood, obtained in a trial of Ad26.COV2.S vaccine versus placebo. The rearrangement uses TRBV18 and TRBJ2-1, with unresolved D. This clonotype originated in a person between 18 and 65 years old who received the Ad26.COV2.S COVID-19 vaccine or a placebo. CDR3 sequence: CASSPRRSSGEQFF. The CDR3 DNA is TGTGCCAGCTCACCACGGAGAAGTTCCGGTGAGCAGTTCTTC.